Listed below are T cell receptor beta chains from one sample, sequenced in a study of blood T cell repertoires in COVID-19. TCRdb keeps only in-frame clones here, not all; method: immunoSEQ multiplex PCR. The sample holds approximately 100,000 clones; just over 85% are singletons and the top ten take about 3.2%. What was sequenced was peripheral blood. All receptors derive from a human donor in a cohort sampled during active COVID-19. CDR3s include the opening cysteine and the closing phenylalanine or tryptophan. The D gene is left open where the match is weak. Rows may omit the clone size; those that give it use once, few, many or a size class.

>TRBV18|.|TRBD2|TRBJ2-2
CASSPGIAGHTGELFF
TGTGCCAGCTCACCAGGGATAGCGGGGCACACCGGGGAGCTGTTTTTT
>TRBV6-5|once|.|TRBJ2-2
CASSPGRPGTGELFF
TGTGCCAGCAGCCCCGGCAGGCCGGGGACCGGGGAGCTGTTTTTT
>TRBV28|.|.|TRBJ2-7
CASSLILTTSSYEQYF
TGTGCCAGCAGTTTGATCCTTACGACTAGCTCCTACGAGCAGTACTTC
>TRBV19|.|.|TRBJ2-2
CASSTQIGGELFF
TGTGCCAGTAGTACGCAGATTGGCGGGGAGCTGTTTTTT
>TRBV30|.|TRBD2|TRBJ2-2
CAWSGLAGELTGELFF
TGTGCCTGGAGCGGACTAGCGGGAGAACTAACCGGGGAGCTGTTTTTT
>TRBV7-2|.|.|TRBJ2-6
CASSLSPNLGANVLTF
TGTGCCAGCAGCCTATCTCCCAACCTAGGGGCCAACGTCCTGACTTTC
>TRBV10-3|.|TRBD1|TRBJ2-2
CAISGKGAWDTGELFF
TGTGCCATCAGTGGCAAGGGGGCTTGGGACACCGGGGAGCTGTTTTTT
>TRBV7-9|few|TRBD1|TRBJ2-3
CASSGQGASTDTQYF
TGTGCCAGCAGCGGACAGGGGGCGAGCACAGATACGCAGTATTTT
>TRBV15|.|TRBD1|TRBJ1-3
CATSREQGRTIYF
TGTGCCACCAGCAGAGAACAGGGGAGGACCATATATTTT
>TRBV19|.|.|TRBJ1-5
CASSIYPGARQPQHF
TGTGCCAGTAGTATCTACCCAGGGGCTCGGCAGCCCCAGCATTTT
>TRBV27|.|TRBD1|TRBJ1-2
CASSLMGQGKDYGYTF
TGTGCCAGCAGTTTAATGGGACAGGGGAAAGACTATGGCTACACCTTC
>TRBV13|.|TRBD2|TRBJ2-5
CASSLGTAGGPETQYF
TGTGCCAGCAGCTTAGGTACAGCGGGGGGGCCGGAGACCCAGTACTTC
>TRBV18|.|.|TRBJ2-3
CASSPRLESDTQYF
TGTGCCAGCTCACCCCGACTAGAGTCAGATACGCAGTATTTT
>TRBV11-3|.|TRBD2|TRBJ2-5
CARMGLAVLQETQYF
TGTGCCAGAATGGGACTAGCGGTCCTCCAAGAGACCCAGTACTTC
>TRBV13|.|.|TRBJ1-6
CASSPTSESPLHF
TGTGCCAGCAGCCCCACATCCGAATCACCCCTCCACTTT
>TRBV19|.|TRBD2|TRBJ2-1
CASSIPASGSQHEQFF
TGTGCCAGTAGTATACCGGCTAGCGGGAGTCAACATGAGCAGTTCTTC
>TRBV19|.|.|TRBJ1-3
CASAGLYGNTIYF
TGTGCCAGTGCAGGGTTATACGGAAACACCATATATTTT
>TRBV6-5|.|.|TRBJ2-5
CASSLQQGTQETQYF
TGTGCCAGCAGTTTACAACAGGGCACCCAAGAGACCCAGTACTTC
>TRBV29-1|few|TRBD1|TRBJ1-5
CSVQGARGQPQHF
TGCAGCGTGCAGGGGGCGCGAGGTCAGCCCCAGCATTTT
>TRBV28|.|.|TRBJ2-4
CASSFPGVLAKNIQYF
TGTGCCAGCAGTTTCCCCGGAGTCCTAGCCAAAAACATTCAGTACTTC
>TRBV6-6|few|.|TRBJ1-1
CASSYSITGNTEAFF
TGTGCCAGCAGTTACTCGATAACTGGGAACACTGAAGCTTTCTTT
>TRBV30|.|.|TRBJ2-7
CAWRGHRTSYEQYF
TGTGCCTGGAGGGGCCACAGGACCTCCTACGAGCAGTACTTC
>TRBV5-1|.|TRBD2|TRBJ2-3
CASSFRSGGADTQYF
TGCGCCAGCAGCTTTCGATCCGGGGGGGCAGATACGCAGTATTTT
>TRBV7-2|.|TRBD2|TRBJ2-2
CASSFAAGAGELFF
TGTGCCAGCAGCTTCGCGGCGGGAGCCGGGGAGCTGTTTTTT
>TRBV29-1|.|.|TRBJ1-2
CSAKDTVYGYTF
TGCAGCGCTAAGGACACAGTCTATGGCTACACCTTC
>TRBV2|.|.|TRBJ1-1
CASSALGGGTEAFF
TGTGCCAGCAGTGCCTTAGGTGGGGGGACTGAAGCTTTCTTT
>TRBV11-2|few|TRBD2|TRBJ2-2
CASSLVLGGTTNTGELFF
TGTGCCAGCAGCTTAGTTCTTGGGGGGACTACGAACACCGGGGAGCTGTTTTTT
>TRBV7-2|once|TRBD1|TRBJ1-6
CASSLDRSNSPLHF
TGTGCCAGCAGCTTGGACAGGTCGAATTCACCCCTCCACTTT
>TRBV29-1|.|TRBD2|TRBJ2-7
CSVELGIAGVGHEQYF
TGCAGCGTTGAATTAGGGATAGCGGGAGTGGGCCACGAGCAGTACTTC
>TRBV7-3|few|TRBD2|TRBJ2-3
CASSASVAAGGTQYF
TGTGCCAGCAGCGCTTCAGTTGCAGCGGGGGGCACGCAGTATTTT
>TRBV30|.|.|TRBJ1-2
CAWMGRGTYGYTF
TGTGCCTGGATGGGCAGGGGCACCTATGGCTACACCTTC
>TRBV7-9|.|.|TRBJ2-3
CASSQQGESDTQYF
TGTGCCAGCAGCCAACAGGGAGAAAGTGATACGCAGTATTTT
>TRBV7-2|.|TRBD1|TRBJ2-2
CASSLDREPAGELFF
TGTGCCAGCAGCCTAGACAGGGAACCGGCCGGGGAGCTGTTTTTT